These 31 T cell receptor beta chains originate from one sample sequenced in a study of immune cell composition in non-small cell lung cancer. Using immunoSEQ multiplex PCR, the repertoire was profiled, and TCRdb retains in-frame clones only, with some absent. The sample includes some 8,000 clones, about 70% of them seen just once. Sequenced input: lung tumor tissue. The receptors come from a human donor with non-small cell lung cancer.

This clone was observed once. J is TRBJ2-7 and V is TRBV6-6; the D is unclear. CDR3 length: 13 residues. Germline lookup yields CDR1 MNHNY and CDR2 SVGAGI (reference sequence). V lost 8 bases to trimming and J lost 0 bases, with 11 bases between them. The CDR3 region is CASGYSVSYEQYF. CDR3 bases: TGTGCCAGCGGGTACAGTGTCTCCTACGAGCAGTACTTC.

This sequence joins TRBV10-3 and TRBJ2-6; 7 positions agree with TRBD1. Germline V gene sequence: CDR1 ENHRY, CDR2 SYGVKD. V was clipped by 4 bases and J by 0 bases; unmatched bases: 6. CDR3 size: 17 residues. CDR3 in amino acids: CAISAGQLTSGANVLTF. The CDR3 DNA reads as TGTGCCATCAGTGCGGGACAGCTAACCTCTGGGGCCAACGTCCTGACTTTC.

This clone occurred a few times. The gene calls are TRBV6-5 and TRBJ1-2, with D uncertain. CDR1 MNHEY and CDR2 SVGAGI come from the germline V gene. The CDR3 totals 12 residues. V lost 7 bases to trimming and J lost 3 bases, with 9 bases between them. The CDR3 is CASMASDYGYTF. As DNA, the CDR3 is TGTGCCAGCATGGCATCCGACTATGGCTACACCTTC.

This clone has more than one count but fewer than ten. The chain joins TRBV28 to TRBJ1-6, with 7 nucleotides matching TRBD1. Trimming cost V 3 bases and J 9 bases; bases outside gene matches: 5. The germline CDR1 and CDR2 sequences are MDHEN and SYDVKM. The CDR3 covers 14 residues. Here the CDR3 reads CASSLWDRISPLHF. In nucleotides, the CDR3 is TGTGCCAGCAGTTTGTGGGACAGAATTTCACCCCTCCACTTT.

V gene TRBV5-4 combines with J gene TRBJ1-1; 8 bases align to TRBD1. Germline CDR1 and CDR2: SGHNT and YYREEE (reference sequence). This CDR3 has 16 amino acids. Losses at the gene ends were 1 base for V and 1 base for J; bases not matched to a gene: 6. CDR3 loop: CASSLFTGGRNTEAFF. The CDR3 DNA reads as TGTGCCAGCAGCTTGTTTACAGGGGGGAGGAACACTGAAGCTTTCTTT. Together with reference TRBV5-4 and TRBJ1-1, the CDR3 gives the full variable domain: ETGVTQSPTHLIKTRGQQVTLRCSSQSGHNTVSWYQQALGQGPQFIFQYYREEENGRGNFPPRFSGLQFPNYSSELNVNALELDDSALYLCASSLFTGGRNTEAFFGQGTRLTVV.

The chain recombines TRBV27 with TRBJ2-5; 8 nucleotides match TRBD2. The CDR3 is 16 amino acids. Unmatched junction bases numbered 20, after V lost 8 bases and J lost 9 bases. Germline V gene lookup returns CDR1 MNHEY and CDR2 SMNVEV (reference sequence). The CDR3 spells CASGWGPGGETAAQYF. Here the CDR3 DNA reads TGTGCCAGCGGATGGGGCCCCGGGGGGGAAACGGCGGCCCAGTACTTC.

This rearrangement joins TRBV5-4 to TRBJ2-7, with 13 bases matching TRBD2. Germline values: CDR1 SGHNT, CDR2 YYREEE (reference sequence). The CDR3 runs 15 residues. Losses at the gene ends were 4 bases for V and 7 bases for J; bases not matched to a gene: 8. CDR3 bases: TGTGCCAGCAGCCCGGGGACTAGCGGGATCCGTGAGCAGTACTTC. It yields the protein CASSPGTSGIREQYF.

The chain links TRBV9 to TRBJ2-7, with TRBD1 identical over 9 bases. Germline V CDR1 and CDR2: SGDLS, YYNGEE. The CDR3 runs 16 residues. V lost 0 bases, J lost 1 base, and 5 bases stayed unmatched. In DNA, the CDR3 is TGTGCCAGCAGCGTAGGGCCGACAGGGGGTTCCTACGAGCAGTACTTC. The encoded protein is CASSVGPTGGSYEQYF.

V is TRBV28 and J is TRBJ1-4, with TRBD1 as a possible D gene (6 bases). V was trimmed by 10 bases and J by 4 bases, leaving 19 bases between them. The CDR3 covers 15 residues. Germline V lookup: CDR1 MDHEN, CDR2 SYDVKM. CDR3 DNA sequence: TGTGCCACCTTAACCCCGACAGGAGTTAATGAAAAACTGTTTTTT. Its protein product is CATLTPTGVNEKLFF.

This chain links TRBV6-5 with TRBJ1-6; 9 bases are a match to TRBD1. The CDR3 is 14 residues long. J lost 10 bases, V lost 6 bases, and 7 bases had no gene match. Germline CDR1 reads MNHEY; CDR2 reads SVGAGI. The CDR3 here is CASSGGTGRSPLHF. For the CDR3, the DNA is TGTGCCAGCAGCGGAGGGACAGGGAGATCACCCCTCCACTTT.

The CDR3 DNA follows: TGTGCCAGCAGTGAAAGGACAGGGAGGGGTATAGCCAAAAACATTCAGTACTTC. Protein sequence: CASSERTGRGIAKNIQYF. V and J are TRBV6-1 and TRBJ2-4; TRBD1 is a possible D gene (8 bases). Germline CDR1 reads MNHNS; CDR2 reads SASEGT. Deletions cut 2 bases from V and 0 bases from J, with 17 bases between. CDR3 length: 18 amino acids.

The V gene is TRBV7-2, the J gene TRBJ2-3, with TRBD2 identical over 14 bases. The CDR3 sequence is 16 residues long. V trimming: 5 bases; J trimming: 3 bases; junction bases outside the gene matches: 4. The germline CDR1 and CDR2 sequences are SGHTA and FQGNSA. CDR3 bases: TGTGCCAGCAGCCTCGGGACTAGCGGGAGTACAGATACGCAGTATTTT. Translating gives CASSLGTSGSTDTQYF.

The chain links TRBV28 to TRBJ2-5; D is uncertain. CDR1 MDHEN and CDR2 SYDVKM come from the germline V gene. CDR3 length: 11 residues. Trimming took 2 bases from V and 5 from J, leaving 3 bases between them. The CDR3 loop reads CASSLLETQYF. The CDR3 coding sequence is TGTGCCAGCAGTTTACTGGAGACCCAGTACTTC.

The V call is TRBV5-1, the J call TRBJ2-1; 7 nucleotides align to TRBD1. J was trimmed by 4 bases and V by 8 bases; bases with no gene match: 9. Per the germline V gene, CDR1 is SGHRS and CDR2 is YFSETQ. This CDR3 spans 14 amino acids. The CDR3 DNA sequence: TGCGCCAGTCACCCCGGGACAGCATACAATGAGCAGTTCTTC. Protein sequence: CASHPGTAYNEQFF.

Only a few counts were recorded for this clone. The genes are TRBV6-6 and TRBJ1-1; D remains unclear. CDR3 length equals 14 residues. Trimming left V 0 bases short and J 6 bases short, with 11 bases between. Germline V gene lookup returns CDR1 MNHNY and CDR2 SVGAGI (reference sequence). DNA for the CDR3: TGTGCCAGCAGTTACTCGTCAGTTCAGGCTGAAGCTTTCTTT. This sequence encodes CASSYSSVQAEAFF.

The genes are TRBV12-5 and TRBJ1-6, with TRBD1 identical over 11 bases. Losses at the gene ends were 3 bases for V and 8 bases for J; bases not matched to a gene: 3. From germline, CDR1 is LGHNT and CDR2 FRNRAP. CDR3 length equals 15 residues. CDR3 protein: CASGFPGQGDSPLHF. Written as DNA, the CDR3 is TGTGCTAGTGGTTTCCCGGGACAGGGGGATTCACCCCTCCACTTT.

The V gene is TRBV9, the J gene TRBJ2-5, with D perhaps matching TRBD2 (6 bases). V shed 0 bases and J shed 7 bases, with 19 bases lying between them. CDR1 is SGDLS and CDR2 is YYNGEE in the germline V gene. The CDR3 totals 16 residues. CDR3 sequence: CASSVGIGSESVTQYF. The DNA for the CDR3 is TGTGCCAGCAGCGTAGGTATCGGGAGTGAATCTGTGACCCAGTACTTC.

This clone occurred once. The chain is built from TRBV6-6 and TRBJ1-1, with a possible D match to TRBD1 (6 bases). The CDR3 is 15 amino acids. The V gene's germline CDR1 is MNHNY and CDR2 SVGAGI (reference sequence). The V gene lost 2 bases and the J gene lost 4 bases, with 14 bases spanning the gap. In DNA, the CDR3 is TGTGCCAGCAGTTACAGTATGACAGGTAGCACTGAAGCTTTCTTT. Translating gives CASSYSMTGSTEAFF.

By sample fraction, this clone is medium-sized. The DNA of the CDR3 is TGTGCCAGCAGCTTAGCGACGGAGACTGAAGCTTTCTTT. Translating gives CASSLATETEAFF. The rearrangement uses TRBV7-9 and TRBJ1-1; no firm D call. V shed 0 bases and J shed 5 bases, with 7 bases lying between them. Per the germline V gene, CDR1 is SEHNR and CDR2 is FQNEAQ (reference sequence). The CDR3 spans 13 residues.

The chain employs TRBV5-5 and TRBJ2-3; D is unresolved. Germline CDR1 and CDR2: SGHKS and YYEKEE (reference sequence). The V end was cut by 4 bases, the J end by 0 bases, with 15 bases between. The CDR3 contains 16 residues. The CDR3 sequence is CASSPLQKTSTDTQYF. The CDR3 bases are TGTGCCAGCAGCCCGTTGCAGAAGACTAGCACAGATACGCAGTATTTT.

The genes are TRBV19 and TRBJ2-5, with 8 bases that match TRBD1. The CDR3 covers 14 residues. Per the germline V gene, CDR1 is LNHDA and CDR2 is SQIVND (reference sequence). V was pared by 5 bases and J by 5 bases, with 7 bases of the junction left unmatched. CDR3 DNA sequence: TGTGCCAGTAGTGTGGACAGGGCTCGGGAGACCCAGTACTTC. This codes for CASSVDRARETQYF.

This chain links TRBV28 with TRBJ2-7; a weak D match, TRBD1 (7 bases). V lost 6 bases to trimming and J lost 7 bases, with 16 bases between them. The CDR3 length is 13 residues. The germline V gene has CDR1 MDHEN and CDR2 SYDVKM. This CDR3 is CASRVRGRREQYF. For the CDR3, the DNA is TGTGCCAGCAGGGTCAGGGGGAGGAGAGAGCAGTACTTC. Together with reference TRBV28 and TRBJ2-7, the CDR3 gives the full variable domain: DVKVTQSSRYLVKRTGEKVFLECVQDMDHENMFWYRQDPGLGLRLIYFSYDVKMKEKGDIPEGYSVSREKKERFSLILESASTNQTSMYLCASRVRGRREQYFGPGTRLTVT.

DNA for the CDR3: TGTGCCAGTAGTAGCGTGACAGGGGGAGGCTACACCTTC. Protein: CASSSVTGGGYTF. The chain recombines TRBV19 with TRBJ1-2; 9 bases fit TRBD1. The CDR3 is 13 amino acids. V shed 4 bases, J shed 8 bases, and the junction held 5 bases outside the gene matches. Germline V gene data show CDR1 as LNHDA and CDR2 as SQIVND (reference sequence).

The rearrangement links TRBV7-6 to TRBJ1-2, with TRBD1 matching 7 bases. Germline CDR1 and CDR2: SGHVS and FNYEAQ. After removal of 5 bases from V and 2 bases from J, the junction contained 2 bases not matched to a gene. This CDR3 spans 13 amino acids. The chain's CDR3 is CASSPGQNYGYTF. CDR3 nucleotide sequence: TGTGCCAGCAGCCCGGGACAGAACTATGGCTACACCTTC.

This clone has a handful of counts. This chain joins TRBV5-1 and TRBJ1-1; TRBD1 might be the D (5 bases). The V end lost 5 bases, the J end lost 0 bases, and 17 bases lay between the germline ends. Germline CDR1 reads SGHRS; CDR2 reads YFSETQ. The CDR3 has 16 residues. CDR3 bases: TGCGCCAGCAGTCCCTCCCGCCCAGGGCTGAACACTGAAGCTTTCTTT. This sequence encodes CASSPSRPGLNTEAFF.

V is TRBV7-8 and J is TRBJ2-5; TRBD2 aligns across 12 bases. The J segment lost 7 bases and the V segment lost 6 bases, leaving 9 bases of the junction unmatched. Per the germline V gene, CDR1 is SGHVS and CDR2 is FQNEAQ. This CDR3 contains 15 residues. The CDR3 DNA reads TGTGCCAGCAGTCCGACTAGCGGGGGCCAGGGGACCCAGTACTTC. This encodes CASSPTSGGQGTQYF.

The chain joins TRBV2 to TRBJ1-1, with D perhaps matching TRBD1 (6 bases). CDR3 length: 14 residues. CDR1 and CDR2 (germline): SNHLY, FYNNEI. Deletions cut 10 bases from V and 7 bases from J, with 22 bases between. CDR3 sequence reads: CAKDPPGTPREAFF. The CDR3 DNA reads as TGTGCCAAAGACCCCCCCGGGACACCGCGTGAAGCTTTCTTT.

This rearrangement joins TRBV10-3 to TRBJ1-3; 7 bases match TRBD1. V trimming: 10 bases; J trimming: 1 base; junction bases outside the gene matches: 13. Looked up from germline, CDR1 is ENHRY and CDR2 is SYGVKD. CDR3 length: 16 amino acids. The CDR3 DNA reads as TGTGCCACCTCGACAGGGAACCCCTTTTCTGGAAACACCATATATTTT. It codes for CATSTGNPFSGNTIYF.

This clone turned up a few times. This chain connects TRBV11-2 to TRBJ2-3; possibly TRBD2 for D (6 bases). Trimming stripped 5 bases from V and 3 bases from J, with 18 bases between. Germline CDR1 reads SGHAT; CDR2 reads FQNNGV. The CDR3 spans 16 residues. CDR3: CASSEGGRARTDTQYF. In DNA form, the CDR3 reads TGTGCCAGCAGCGAAGGAGGGAGAGCCCGGACAGATACGCAGTATTTT. Variable domain in full (rest from reference TRBV11-2 and TRBJ2-3): EAGVAQSPRYKIIEKRQSVAFWCNPISGHATLYWYQQILGQGPKLLIQFQNNGVVDDSQLPKDRFSAERLKGVDSTLKIQPAKLEDSAVYLCASSEGGRARTDTQYFGPGTRLTVL.

This chain uses TRBV19 with TRBJ2-2, with TRBD1 as a possible D gene (6 bases). V was cut by 7 bases and J by 3 bases, with 12 bases left in between. CDR3 size: 14 residues. Germline CDR1 is LNHDA and CDR2 is SQIVND (reference sequence). Here the CDR3 DNA reads TGTGCCAGTAACGAGAGGGGGTACACCGGGGAGCTGTTTTTT. It is translated as CASNERGYTGELFF.

This clone was recorded once. V and J are TRBV25-1 and TRBJ1-2, with 8 bases that match TRBD1. This CDR3 spans 14 amino acids. Germline assignment: CDR1 MGHDK and CDR2 SYGVNS. The trim removed 5 bases at V and 4 bases at J, leaving 6 bases unmatched. The CDR3 loop reads CASSFSDRVYGYTF. The CDR3 DNA follows: TGTGCCAGCAGTTTCTCGGACAGGGTCTATGGCTACACCTTC.